One T cell receptor beta chain is described in this entry. Trimming shortened V by 4 bases and J by 7 bases, and 13 bases separated the two germline ends. CDR3 length: 13 amino acids. Germline lookup yields CDR1 WNHNN and CDR2 SYGVQD (reference sequence). In Seattle, patients joined the study during active infection and were tracked longitudinally. The sample is drawn from a study of blood T cell repertoires in COVID-19. Across the study: The United States, Italy and Spain were the sources of the acute and convalescent COVID-19 samples. PBMCs, B-cell-depleted T cells, or T cells provided the cDNA or gDNA that made up the material.

Profiled with immunoSEQ multiplex PCR; TCRdb holds only in-frame clones, not every one. The sample carries over 75,000 clones, roughly 90% recorded once. The specimen was peripheral blood. This chain uses TRBV10-1 with TRBJ1-2; D is possibly TRBD1 (5 bases). This TCR derives from a human donor with COVID-19, enrolled during active disease. The donor label of this sample is uncertain. CDR3 coding DNA: TGCGCCAGCAGTGCCGACAGAACCTCTGGCTACACCTTC. This translates into CASSADRTSGYTF.